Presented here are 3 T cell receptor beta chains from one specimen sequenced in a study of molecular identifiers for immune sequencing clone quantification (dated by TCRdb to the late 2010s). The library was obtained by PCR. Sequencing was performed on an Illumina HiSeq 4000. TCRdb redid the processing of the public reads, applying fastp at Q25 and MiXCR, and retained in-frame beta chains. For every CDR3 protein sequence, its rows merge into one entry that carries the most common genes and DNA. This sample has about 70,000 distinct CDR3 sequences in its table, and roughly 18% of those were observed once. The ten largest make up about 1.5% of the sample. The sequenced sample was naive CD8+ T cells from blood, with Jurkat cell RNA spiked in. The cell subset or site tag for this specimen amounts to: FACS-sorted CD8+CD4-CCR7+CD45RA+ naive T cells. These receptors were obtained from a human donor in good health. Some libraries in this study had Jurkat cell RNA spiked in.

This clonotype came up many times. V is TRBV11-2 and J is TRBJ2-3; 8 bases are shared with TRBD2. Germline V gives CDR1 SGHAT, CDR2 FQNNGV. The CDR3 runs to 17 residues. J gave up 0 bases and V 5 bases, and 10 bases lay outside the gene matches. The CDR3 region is CASSPLRSSGSTDTQYF. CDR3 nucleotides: TGTGCCAGCAGCCCTCTTCGTTCTAGCGGGAGCACAGATACGCAGTATTTT.

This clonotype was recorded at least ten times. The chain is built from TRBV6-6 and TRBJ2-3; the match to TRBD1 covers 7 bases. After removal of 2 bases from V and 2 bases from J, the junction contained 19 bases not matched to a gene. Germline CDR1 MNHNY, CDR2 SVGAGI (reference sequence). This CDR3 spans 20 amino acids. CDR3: CASSYRTPNRDRRPTDTQYF. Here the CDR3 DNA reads TGTGCCAGCAGTTACCGGACCCCGAACAGGGACAGACGGCCCACAGATACGCAGTATTTT.

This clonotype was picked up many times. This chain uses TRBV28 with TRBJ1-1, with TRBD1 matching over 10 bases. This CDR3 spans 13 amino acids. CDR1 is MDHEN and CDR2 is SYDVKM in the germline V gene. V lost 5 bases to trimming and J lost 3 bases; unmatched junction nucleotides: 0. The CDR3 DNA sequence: TGTGCCAGCAGTGGGACAGGGGACACTGAAGCTTTCTTT. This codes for CASSGTGDTEAFF.